The present entry profiles one T cell receptor beta chain with its context. Per germline, CDR1 MNHEY and CDR2 SVGAGI. The CDR3 spans 15 residues. V was pared by 4 bases and J by 2 bases, with 15 bases between. This specimen comes from a study of T cell responses to AZD1222 COVID-19 vaccine. The table came from immunoSEQ multiplex PCR; TCRdb's copy has only in-frame clones and leaves some out. The data contain around 160,000 clones, around nine tenths of them singletons. Here the sequenced sample was peripheral blood, taken on day 0 of AZD1222 vaccination. The TCR comes from an adult in good health. The rearrangement links TRBV6-5 to TRBJ2-7; D could derive from TRBD1 or TRBD2 (5 bases each). CDR3 region: CASSFSGTPTYEQYF. In DNA form, the CDR3 reads TGTGCCAGCAGTTTCTCCGGGACGCCCACCTACGAGCAGTACTTC.